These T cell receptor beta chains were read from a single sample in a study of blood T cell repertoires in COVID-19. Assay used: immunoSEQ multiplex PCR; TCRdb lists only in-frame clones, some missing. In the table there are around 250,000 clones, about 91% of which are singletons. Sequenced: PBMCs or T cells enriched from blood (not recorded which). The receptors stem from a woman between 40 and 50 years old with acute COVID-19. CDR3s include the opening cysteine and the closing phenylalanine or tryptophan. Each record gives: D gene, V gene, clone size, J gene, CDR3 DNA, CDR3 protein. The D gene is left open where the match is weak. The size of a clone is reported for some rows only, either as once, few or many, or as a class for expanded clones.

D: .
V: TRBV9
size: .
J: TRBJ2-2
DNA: TGTGCCAGCAGGATAAAGGAGGGAAGCACCGGGGAGCTGTTTTTT
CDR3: CASRIKEGSTGELFF

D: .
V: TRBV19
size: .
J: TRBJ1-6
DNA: TGTGCCAGTAGTATAGTTGGGGCAGCAAGCAGCTCCTATAATTCACCCCTCCACTTT
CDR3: CASSIVGAASSSYNSPLHF

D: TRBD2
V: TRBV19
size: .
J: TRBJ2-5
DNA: TGTGCCAGTAGTCCAGGACTAGCGGGAGGGGCAGAGACCCAGTACTTC
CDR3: CASSPGLAGGAETQYF

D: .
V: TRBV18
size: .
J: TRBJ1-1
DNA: TGTGCCAGCTCACCTGCGGGGAACACTGAAGCTTTCTTT
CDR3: CASSPAGNTEAFF

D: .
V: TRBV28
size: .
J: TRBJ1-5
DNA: TGTGCGTGGGCCGATAGCAATCAGCCCCAGCATTTT
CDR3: CAWADSNQPQHF

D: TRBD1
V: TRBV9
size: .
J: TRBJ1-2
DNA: TGTGCCAGCAGCTCCTCCGGGACAGGGTTGGGCTACACCTTC
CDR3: CASSSSGTGLGYTF

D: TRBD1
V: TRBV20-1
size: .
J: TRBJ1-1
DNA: TGCAGTGCTAGTCCCGGGACAGGGGACACTGAAGCTTTCTTT
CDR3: CSASPGTGDTEAFF

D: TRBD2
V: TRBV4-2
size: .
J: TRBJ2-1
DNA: TGTGCCAGCAGCCAAGTAAGCGGGGGCAATGAGCAGTTCTTC
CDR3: CASSQVSGGNEQFF

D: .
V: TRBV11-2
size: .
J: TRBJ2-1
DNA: TGTGCCAGCAGCTTAATGGTCGGTGAGCAGTTCTTC
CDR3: CASSLMVGEQFF

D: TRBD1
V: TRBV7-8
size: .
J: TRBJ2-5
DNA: TGTGCCAGCAGCCTAGGGACAGGTCTGAGGACCCAGTACTTC
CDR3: CASSLGTGLRTQYF

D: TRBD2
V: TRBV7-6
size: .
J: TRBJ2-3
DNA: TGTGCCAGCAGCACGGGACTAGCGGGGGCAGATACGCAGTATTTT
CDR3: CASSTGLAGADTQYF

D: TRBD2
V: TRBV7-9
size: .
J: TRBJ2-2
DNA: TGTGCCAGCCGTCCGGGACTACCCACCGGGGAGCTGTTTTTT
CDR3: CASRPGLPTGELFF

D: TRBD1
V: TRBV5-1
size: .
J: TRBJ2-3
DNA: TGCGCCAGCAGTGAGCAGGGGGCGGCAGATACGCAGTATTTT
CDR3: CASSEQGAADTQYF

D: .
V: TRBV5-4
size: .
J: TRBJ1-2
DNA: TGTGCCAGCAGCTTGGATGGGCTCTGGAGCTACACCTTC
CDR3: CASSLDGLWSYTF

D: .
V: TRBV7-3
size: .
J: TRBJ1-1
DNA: TGTGCCAGCAGCTTAAGTCGGCAGTCGGGTGGAGCTTTCTTT
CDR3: CASSLSRQSGGAFF

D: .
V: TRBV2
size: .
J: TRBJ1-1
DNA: TGTGCCAGCAGTCTCCAGGGATTCGGCACTGAAGCTTTCTTT
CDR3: CASSLQGFGTEAFF

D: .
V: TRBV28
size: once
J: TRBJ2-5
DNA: TGTGCCAGCAGCAAACCCCGGGGGGCCCAAGAGACCCAGTACTTC
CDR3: CASSKPRGAQETQYF

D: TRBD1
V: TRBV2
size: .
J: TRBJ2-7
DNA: TGTGCCAGCAGGGTTCCGGGACAGCCGACGTTC
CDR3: CASRVPGQPTF

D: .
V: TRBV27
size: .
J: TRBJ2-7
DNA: TGTGCCAGCAGTCCACCGTACGGCGGGAACGAGCAGTACTTC
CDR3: CASSPPYGGNEQYF

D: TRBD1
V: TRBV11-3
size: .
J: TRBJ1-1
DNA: TGTGCCAGCAGCTTTACCGGGACAGCAATGAACACTGAAGCTTTCTTT
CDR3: CASSFTGTAMNTEAFF

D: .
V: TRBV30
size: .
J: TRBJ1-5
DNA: TGTGCCTGGAGTAGGTCGGGGAGAGGGAGCAATCAGCCCCAGCATTTT
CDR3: CAWSRSGRGSNQPQHF

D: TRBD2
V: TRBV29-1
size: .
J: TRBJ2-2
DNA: TGCAGCGTTGACGCGGGAGGCCTCGGGGAGCTGTTTTTT
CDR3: CSVDAGGLGELFF

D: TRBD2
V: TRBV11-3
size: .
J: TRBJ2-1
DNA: TGTGCCAGCAGCCCTATGGAGGGGAGGGGCGGGAGCGATGAGCAGTTCTTC
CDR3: CASSPMEGRGGSDEQFF

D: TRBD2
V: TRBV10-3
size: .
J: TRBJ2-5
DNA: TGTGCCATCAGTGCTGGGACTAGCGGGGGGATTGAAGAGACCCAGTACTTC
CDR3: CAISAGTSGGIEETQYF

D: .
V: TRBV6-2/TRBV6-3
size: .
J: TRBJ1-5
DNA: TGTGCCAGCAGTTACAGGGTGAAGGACAGGCCCCAGCATTTT
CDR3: CASSYRVKDRPQHF

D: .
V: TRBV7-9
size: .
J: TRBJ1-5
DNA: TGTGCCAGCAGCGCCGACGGGAATCAGCCCCAGCATTTT
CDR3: CASSADGNQPQHF

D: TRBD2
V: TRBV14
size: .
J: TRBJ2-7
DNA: TGTGCCAGCAGCCAAGACGCGGGAGCCTACGAGCAGTACTTC
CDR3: CASSQDAGAYEQYF

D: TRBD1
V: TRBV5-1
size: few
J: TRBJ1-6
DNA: TGCGCCAGCAGCTCTGGACAGGGGGCAAACTATAATTCACCCCTCCACTTT
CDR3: CASSSGQGANYNSPLHF

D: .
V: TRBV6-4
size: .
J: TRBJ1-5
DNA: TGTGCCAGCAGTGACGCCCCGCGCGTCGCTAGCAATCAGCCCCAGCATTTT
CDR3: CASSDAPRVASNQPQHF

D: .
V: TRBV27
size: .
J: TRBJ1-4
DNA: TGTGCCAGCAGTCCATACAGGGAACTCGCTGAAAAACTGTTTTTT
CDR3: CASSPYRELAEKLFF

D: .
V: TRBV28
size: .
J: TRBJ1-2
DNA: TGTGCCAGCAGTTTTACGGGGAACTATGGCTACACCTTC
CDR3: CASSFTGNYGYTF

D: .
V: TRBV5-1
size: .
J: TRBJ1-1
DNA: TGCGCCAGCAGCCTTAGGGGTGACACTGAAGCTTTCTTT
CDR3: CASSLRGDTEAFF

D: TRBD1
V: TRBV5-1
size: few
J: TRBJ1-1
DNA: TGCGCCAGCAGCTTCAATACAGGGGACAACACTGAAGCTTTCTTT
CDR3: CASSFNTGDNTEAFF